This TCR beta chain originates from a study of blood T cell repertoires in COVID-19. Clones were sequenced by immunoSEQ multiplex PCR, and TCRdb holds only the in-frame ones, with some missing. The sample yields approximately 240,000 clones, roughly 87% seen once. V was pared by 5 bases and J by 2 bases, with 7 bases of the junction left unmatched. The CDR3 is made up of 16 amino acids. CDR1 is MNHEY and CDR2 is SMNVEV in the germline V gene (reference sequence). V and J are TRBV27 and TRBJ2-2, with 8 bases identical to TRBD1. Sequenced input: peripheral blood. The origin of this receptor is a woman under 30 who had recovered from COVID-19. CDR3 sequence reads: CASSPLTGANTGELFF. DNA of the CDR3: TGTGCCAGCAGTCCGTTGACAGGGGCCAACACCGGGGAGCTGTTTTTT.